These 2 T cell receptor beta chains originate from one sample sequenced in a study of OX40 agonist ivuxolimab in advanced cancers. Only in-frame clones appear in the TCRdb table, and some are missing; sequencing was by immunoSEQ multiplex PCR. The repertoire holds 66,000 or so clones, with around 81% as singletons. The sequenced sample was CD4+ or CD8+ T cells sorted from blood, obtained in a trial of the OX40 agonist ivuxolimab. The receptors come from an adult with an advanced solid tumor such as melanoma, head and neck, liver or kidney cancer.

The chain recombines TRBV19 with TRBJ1-1, with 8 bases lining up with TRBD1. V was pared by 6 bases and J by 7 bases, with 10 bases of the junction left unmatched. The CDR3 loop spans 14 amino acids. The germline gives CDR1 LNHDA, CDR2 SQIVND (reference sequence). In DNA form, the CDR3 reads TGTGCCAGTAGCCAGGCAGGGGGCTCGGGTGAAGCTTTCTTT. It codes for CASSQAGGSGEAFF.

This rearrangement joins TRBV28 to TRBJ2-1, with a tentative D call TRBD1 (6 bases). The CDR3 is 16 residues long. Trimming took off 4 bases at V and 3 bases at J, with 16 bases between the two ends. CDR1 is MDHEN and CDR2 is SYDVKM in the germline V gene. The CDR3 DNA reads as TGTGCCAGCAGTTCCTCTACAGGGACACTCTACAATGAGCAGTTCTTC. This gives the protein CASSSSTGTLYNEQFF.